A single sample is the source of the 21 T cell receptor beta chains below, sequenced in a study of blood T cell repertoires in COVID-19. Some clones are missing from TCRdb's copy, which holds only in-frame ones; the method was immunoSEQ multiplex PCR. The sample carries about 230,000 clones, over 75% recorded once. Source material: peripheral blood. All receptors derive from a man aged 50 to 59 with COVID-19, enrolled during active disease.

This sequence joins TRBV4-1 and TRBJ2-5, with 11 bases aligning to TRBD1. V lost 5 bases to trimming and J lost 4 bases; unmatched junction nucleotides: 6. Germline lookup yields CDR1 MGHRA and CDR2 YSYEKL. The CDR3 length is 15 residues. The CDR3 region has the DNA TGCGCCAGCAGCTCCCGGACAGGGGGCTCAGAGACCCAGTACTTC. Encoded protein: CASSSRTGGSETQYF.

The DNA for the CDR3 is TGTGCCAGCAGTATCAATTTGGGGGCGCGTGAAAAACTGTTTTTT. Protein sequence: CASSINLGAREKLFF. The chain combines TRBV6-5 with TRBJ1-4; tentative D call: TRBD1 (6 bases). Germline lookup yields CDR1 MNHEY and CDR2 SVGAGI. Trimming took off 5 bases at V and 7 bases at J, with 17 bases between the two ends. The CDR3 covers 15 residues.

V is TRBV19 and J is TRBJ1-2, with 12 bases aligning to TRBD1. The CDR3 loop spans 15 amino acids. Per the germline V gene, CDR1 is LNHDA and CDR2 is SQIVND (reference sequence). V gave up 4 bases and J gave up 4 bases; unmatched junction bases: 4. CDR3: CASSTPGQGAYGYTF. CDR3 bases: TGTGCCAGTAGTACGCCGGGACAGGGGGCCTATGGCTACACCTTC.

This clone showed up just a few times. This chain joins TRBV27 and TRBJ2-1, with TRBD2 matching over 13 bases. CDR3 length: 17 amino acids. In germline, CDR1 is MNHEY, CDR2 SMNVEV (reference sequence). V lost 5 bases to trimming and J lost 3 bases; unmatched junction nucleotides: 7. The DNA for the CDR3 is TGTGCCAGCAGTCCGGGACTAGCGGGAAAACTCTACAATGAGCAGTTCTTC. It encodes CASSPGLAGKLYNEQFF.

The chain combines TRBV15 with TRBJ2-2, with D unclear. The ends were cut back, 1 base at V and 3 bases at J, with 9 bases in the middle. The CDR3 spans 15 residues. The germline V gene encodes CDR1 LNHNV and CDR2 YYDKDF (reference sequence). In DNA, the CDR3 is TGTGCCACCAGCAGAGGAGTAGGAGACACCGGGGAGCTGTTTTTT. Translating it yields CATSRGVGDTGELFF.

This chain connects TRBV28 to TRBJ1-2; TRBD1 matches 8 bases. The CDR3 totals 15 residues. Germline V gene data show CDR1 as MDHEN and CDR2 as SYDVKM. V was clipped by 4 bases and J by 5 bases; unmatched bases: 9. CDR3: CASSSNAGGAYGYTF. Here the CDR3 DNA reads TGTGCCAGCAGTTCCAACGCAGGGGGCGCTTATGGCTACACCTTC.

This clone was counted ten times or more. The chain has TRBV6-1 and TRBJ2-1; 8 nucleotides agree with TRBD2. Germline-derived CDR1 and CDR2 are MNHNS and SASEGT. The CDR3 runs 14 residues. J gave up 6 bases and V 2 bases, and 3 bases lay outside the gene matches. This chain's CDR3 is CASSELLAGNEQFF. In DNA form, the CDR3 reads TGTGCCAGCAGTGAACTTCTAGCGGGCAATGAGCAGTTCTTC.

This chain's CDR3 is CSVTGTGLYEQYF. Written as DNA, the CDR3 is TGCAGCGTCACCGGGACAGGGTTGTACGAGCAGTACTTC. The chain couples TRBV29-1 to TRBJ2-7; 9 bases are shared with TRBD1. Losses at the gene ends were 6 bases for V and 4 bases for J; bases not matched to a gene: 7. CDR1 SQVTM and CDR2 ANQGSEA come from the germline V gene. The CDR3 length is 13 residues.

The chain links TRBV19 to TRBJ1-4; D is uncertain. V was clipped by 7 bases and J by 0 bases, with 9 bases between them. The CDR3 loop spans 14 amino acids. Germline values: CDR1 LNHDA, CDR2 SQIVND (reference sequence). The CDR3 protein is CASTRRATNEKLFF. The CDR3 bases are TGTGCCAGTACCCGGAGGGCAACTAATGAAAAACTGTTTTTT. Based on the CDR3 plus reference TRBV19 and TRBJ1-4, the full variable domain is DGGITQSPKYLFRKEGQNVTLSCEQNLNHDAMYWYRQDPGQGLRLIYYSQIVNDFQKGDIAEGYSVSREKKESFPLTVTSAQKNPTAFYLCASTRRATNEKLFFGSGTQLSVL.

V gene TRBV5-1 combines with J gene TRBJ2-7, with TRBD2 matching over 7 bases. The CDR3 sequence is 15 residues long. Germline CDR1 reads SGHRS; CDR2 reads YFSETQ. V gave up 4 bases and J gave up 3 bases; unmatched junction bases: 10. The CDR3 is CASSQPGGLDYEQYF. Written as DNA, the CDR3 is TGCGCCAGCAGCCAACCGGGGGGACTCGACTACGAGCAGTACTTC.

The gene calls are TRBV5-1 and TRBJ1-4; D gene uncertain. Trimming stripped 7 bases from V and 8 bases from J, with 12 bases between. The CDR3 spans 12 residues. CDR1 SGHRS and CDR2 YFSETQ come from the germline V gene. Written as DNA, the CDR3 is TGCGCCAGCGGACTACCCGGGGAAAAACTGTTTTTT. This gives the protein CASGLPGEKLFF.

In nucleotides, the CDR3 is TGTGCCTGGAACAGGGACAGTACCTACGAGCAGTACTTC. Protein sequence: CAWNRDSTYEQYF. The chain couples TRBV30 to TRBJ2-7; 7 positions match TRBD1. Germline CDR1 GTSNPN, CDR2 SVGIG (reference sequence). Trimming cost V 4 bases and J 2 bases; bases outside gene matches: 5. This CDR3 contains 13 residues.

This sequence joins TRBV28 and TRBJ2-5, with TRBD2 matching over 11 bases. The ends lost 6 bases at V and 5 bases at J; junction bases unmatched: 8. Germline V gives CDR1 MDHEN, CDR2 SYDVKM. CDR3 length: 15 amino acids. CDR3 sequence reads: CASRGISGGDETQYF. The CDR3 coding sequence is TGTGCCAGCAGGGGTATTAGCGGGGGGGACGAGACCCAGTACTTC.

The chain carries TRBV7-2 and TRBJ1-1, with 7 bases identical to TRBD1. The CDR3 spans 16 residues. Trimming at V came to 2 bases and at J to 5 bases, leaving 11 bases not matched to a gene. Germline CDR1 and CDR2: SGHTA and FQGNSA. The CDR3 region has the DNA TGTGCCAGCAGCTTAAGGGGTCGACAGGGCGGGACTGAAGCTTTCTTT. This encodes CASSLRGRQGGTEAFF.

This chain connects TRBV27 to TRBJ1-1; D gene unclear. Per the germline V gene, CDR1 is MNHEY and CDR2 is SMNVEV (reference sequence). V lost 4 bases to trimming and J lost 7 bases, with 16 bases between them. CDR3 length: 14 residues. The CDR3 DNA sequence: TGTGCCAGCAGTTCATGGGCAGGCGGGTATGAAGCTTTCTTT. Translation: CASSSWAGGYEAFF.

This rearrangement joins TRBV4-3 to TRBJ1-2; D may be TRBD1 (6 bases). Germline values: CDR1 LGHNA, CDR2 YSLEER. Trimming shortened V by 1 base and J by 6 bases, and 12 bases separated the two germline ends. This CDR3 is 14 amino acids long. The CDR3 region is CASSQVQGENGYTF. The CDR3 DNA reads TGCGCCAGCAGCCAAGTACAGGGAGAAAATGGCTACACCTTC.

CDR3 DNA sequence: TGTGCCAGCAGCCCCCAAGCGGGTGTTTACGAGCAGTACTTC. This gives the protein CASSPQAGVYEQYF. The J gene is TRBJ2-7, the V gene TRBV14; D possibly corresponds to TRBD2 (6 bases). The CDR3 length is 14 residues. Deletions cut 4 bases from V and 4 bases from J, with 14 bases between. Germline CDR1 is SGHDN and CDR2 is FVKESK.

The sample holds a few counts of this clone. The chain has TRBV18 and TRBJ1-6; the D gene is possibly TRBD1 (6 bases). This CDR3 is built from 15 residues. Trimming removed 2 bases at V and 5 bases at J, with 10 bases between. Germline values: CDR1 KGHSH, CDR2 LQKENI. The CDR3 DNA is TGTGCCAGCTCACCAGCCGGGACAAATAATTCACCCCTCCACTTT. The encoded protein is CASSPAGTNNSPLHF. Full variable domain (missing parts from reference TRBV18 and TRBJ1-6): NAGVMQNPRHLVRRRGQEARLRCSPMKGHSHVYWYRQLPEEGLKFMVYLQKENIIDESGMPKERFSAEFPKEGPSILRIQQVVRGDSAAYFCASSPAGTNNSPLHFGNGTRLTVT.

The CDR3, as DNA: TGTGCCAGCAGCTCAGCCGGGACAGGGAACACTGAAGCTTTCTTT. This gives the protein CASSSAGTGNTEAFF. This chain joins TRBV7-2 and TRBJ1-1; 8 nucleotides agree with TRBD1. This CDR3 is built from 15 residues. J was trimmed by 1 base and V by 4 bases; bases with no gene match: 5. Per germline, CDR1 SGHTA and CDR2 FQGNSA.

V gene TRBV30 combines with J gene TRBJ2-1; 8 positions match TRBD2. Germline trimming cut 4 bases from V and 9 bases from J; bases unmatched to any gene: 11. CDR1 and CDR2 from the germline V gene are GTSNPN and SVGIG (reference sequence). This CDR3 is built from 14 residues. The CDR3 protein is CAWTRDERGSEQFF. The CDR3 coding sequence is TGTGCCTGGACACGGGACGAGCGGGGGAGTGAGCAGTTCTTC.

The V gene is TRBV3-1 (or the pseudogene TRBV3-2), the J gene TRBJ1-1; TRBD1 might be the D (6 bases). CDR3 length equals 15 residues. V lost 2 bases to trimming and J lost 7 bases, with 17 bases between them. The V gene's germline CDR1 is LGHDT and CDR2 YNNKEL (reference sequence). The DNA of the CDR3 is TGTGCCAGCAGCCAAAATACCGGGACAAATAATGAAGCTTTCTTT. This codes for CASSQNTGTNNEAFF.